The rows below give T cell receptor beta chains drawn from one sample of a study of cytomegalovirus exposure and HLA in healthy donors. Some clones are missing from TCRdb's copy, which holds only in-frame ones; the method was immunoSEQ multiplex PCR. The sample lists 160,000 or so clones, approximately 80% occurring once. What was sequenced was PBMCs. These receptors were obtained from a woman between 18 and 29 years old in good health and CMV-seronegative. Both conserved end residues are part of each CDR3. The order of the fields is D gene, clone size, V gene, J gene, CDR3 DNA, CDR3 protein. A D gene is named only where the DNA matches it firmly. Clone size, where shown, is once, few, many, or a class for clones that have expanded.

TRBD1,-,TRBV5-1,TRBJ2-5,TGCGCCAGCAGCTCCGGACAGGGGCAAGAGACCCAGTACTTC,CASSSGQGQETQYF
-,few,TRBV14,TRBJ1-2,TGTGCCAGCAGCCACCTGGACAGCTATGGCTACACCTTC,CASSHLDSYGYTF
-,-,TRBV28,TRBJ2-3,TGTGCCAGTCAGGGCCTAGATACGCAGTATTTT,CASQGLDTQYF
TRBD2,-,TRBV2,TRBJ2-2,TGTGCCAGCAGTGAAGCCGGGACTAGCGGGGGGCGGGTCGGGGAGCTGTTTTTT,CASSEAGTSGGRVGELFF
-,-,TRBV7-9,TRBJ1-2,TGTGCCAGCAGCTTGGAAACCGGGACACGCTATGGCTACACCTTC,CASSLETGTRYGYTF
-,-,TRBV30,TRBJ1-4,TGTGCCTGGGGCGGGGGCTCTGGGGAAAAACTGTTTTTT,CAWGGGSGEKLFF
TRBD1,-,TRBV30,TRBJ2-3,TGTGCCTGGAGGGTGACAGGGCGCACAGATACGCAGTATTTT,CAWRVTGRTDTQYF
-,-,TRBV18,TRBJ2-2,TGTGCCAGCTCACCACGTCAGGGGACCGGGGAGCTGTTTTTT,CASSPRQGTGELFF
-,-,TRBV7-8,TRBJ2-7,TGTGCCAGCAGCTTGGCAGGGACCTACGAGCAGTACTTC,CASSLAGTYEQYF
-,-,TRBV5-4,TRBJ2-6,TGTGCCAGCCGCCGTGAGTCCTCTGGGGCCAACGTCCTGACTTTC,CASRRESSGANVLTF
TRBD2,-,TRBV9,TRBJ2-7,TGTGCCAGCAGCGGTAGCGGGAACTACGAGCAGTACTTC,CASSGSGNYEQYF